These 13 T cell receptor beta chains came from one sample sequenced in a study of T cell responses to AZD1222 COVID-19 vaccine. Assay: immunoSEQ multiplex PCR; the TCRdb copy retains only in-frame clones and omits some. The sample lists roughly 66,000 clones; 65% to 90% were seen once. The starting material was peripheral blood, obtained on day 0 of AZD1222 vaccination. These receptors originate from an adult in good health.

J is TRBJ2-2 and V is TRBV5-1; either TRBD1 or TRBD2 may fit D (5 bases each). Germline CDR1 and CDR2: SGHRS and YFSETQ. This CDR3 contains 19 residues. V was clipped by 0 bases and J by 4 bases, with 22 bases between them. The CDR3 bases are TGCGCCAGCAGCTTGGAGGCGTTGGGGGTTCGGGTTGGCACCGGGGAGCTGTTTTTT. Translation gives CASSLEALGVRVGTGELFF. Full variable domain (remainder filled in from reference TRBV5-1 and TRBJ2-2): KAGVTQTPRYLIKTRGQQVTLSCSPISGHRSVSWYQQTPGQGLQFLFEYFSETQRNKGNFPGRFSGRQFSNSRSEMNVSTLELGDSALYLCASSLEALGVRVGTGELFFGEGSRLTVL.

This chain connects TRBV7-6 to TRBJ1-3; 9 positions match TRBD1. V shed 1 base, J shed 9 bases, and the junction held 4 bases outside the gene matches. Per germline, CDR1 SGHVS and CDR2 FNYEAQ. CDR3 length: 14 residues. The DNA of the CDR3 is TGTGCCAGCAGCTTAGAACAGGGGGCGAGCACCATATATTTT. Translating it yields CASSLEQGASTIYF.

The rearrangement uses TRBV7-2 and TRBJ2-1; D may match TRBD1 or TRBD2 (6 bases each). The CDR3 is made up of 17 amino acids. Trimming left V 0 bases short and J 2 bases short, with 14 bases between. In germline, CDR1 is SGHTA, CDR2 FQGNSA. The CDR3 spells CASSLASTGAPYNEQFF. The CDR3 bases are TGTGCCAGCAGCTTAGCGTCAACGGGGGCGCCCTACAATGAGCAGTTCTTC.

The V and J genes are TRBV2 and TRBJ1-5; TRBD1 aligns across 7 bases. J lost 0 bases, V lost 5 bases, and 13 bases had no gene match. Germline assignment: CDR1 SNHLY and CDR2 FYNNEI. The length of the CDR3 is 18 residues. The DNA for the CDR3 is TGTGCCAGCAGTACCACGCTGGCCGGGACAGATAGCAATCAGCCCCAGCATTTT. This sequence encodes CASSTTLAGTDSNQPQHF.

The V and J genes are TRBV9 and TRBJ1-2, with 7 bases matching TRBD1. The germline V gene encodes CDR1 SGDLS and CDR2 YYNGEE. The CDR3 consists of 14 residues. V lost 1 base, J lost 3 bases, and 3 bases stayed unmatched. The CDR3 nucleotides are TGTGCCAGCAGCGTACACGGGACAGACTATGGCTACACCTTC. As protein: CASSVHGTDYGYTF.

This clone was recorded once. The chain links TRBV6-5 to TRBJ1-1; tentatively, D is TRBD1 (6 bases). Germline-derived CDR1 and CDR2 are MNHEY and SVGAGI. This CDR3 spans 13 amino acids. Trimming stripped 8 bases from V and 4 bases from J, with 14 bases between. CDR3 in amino acids: CASRAGDGTEAFF. CDR3 DNA sequence: TGTGCCAGCCGGGCAGGGGACGGCACTGAAGCTTTCTTT.

This clone was observed at least ten times. The chain combines TRBV3-1 (or the pseudogene TRBV3-2) with TRBJ1-4; D is uncertain. Germline CDR1 LGHDT, CDR2 YNNKEL (reference sequence). CDR3 length equals 13 residues. Trimming stripped 6 bases from V and 8 bases from J, with 13 bases between. The CDR3 DNA follows: TGTGCCAGCAGAAGTTCGGGCCTCGAAAAACTGTTTTTT. Its translation: CASRSSGLEKLFF.

The chain recombines TRBV4-2 with TRBJ2-1, with D maybe TRBD2 (6 bases). The CDR3 has 15 residues. V lost 8 bases and J 4 bases, leaving 18 bases between the germline ends. CDR1 is LGHNA and CDR2 is YNFKEQ in the germline V gene. The CDR3 DNA reads TGTGCCAGCCGGGCGGGGCAGGCTACATACAATGAGCAGTTCTTC. Its protein is CASRAGQATYNEQFF.

The V and J genes are TRBV2 and TRBJ2-7; D possibly corresponds to TRBD2 (6 bases). The V and J ends lost 8 bases and 0 bases respectively, with 20 bases between them. Per germline, CDR1 SNHLY and CDR2 FYNNEI. The CDR3 runs 16 residues. CDR3 sequence reads: CASRRGKGDTSYEQYF. DNA of the CDR3: TGTGCCAGCCGACGGGGGAAGGGAGATACCTCCTACGAGCAGTACTTC.

The chain is built from TRBV5-1 and TRBJ2-5; D remains ambiguous. From germline, CDR1 is SGHRS and CDR2 YFSETQ. The CDR3 runs to 14 residues. V was trimmed by 7 bases and J by 1 base, leaving 14 bases between them. The CDR3 DNA reads as TGCGCCAGCGCCAGACGGATAGGCCAAGAGACCCAGTACTTC. This translates into CASARRIGQETQYF.

This sequence joins TRBV9 and TRBJ2-5; TRBD1 agrees at 7 bases. The CDR3 is 13 amino acids. V was clipped by 9 bases and J by 4 bases; unmatched bases: 9. From germline, CDR1 is SGDLS and CDR2 YYNGEE. CDR3 sequence reads: CANVTTGTETQYF. For the CDR3, the DNA is TGTGCCAACGTAACGACAGGGACAGAGACCCAGTACTTC.

The chain has TRBV5-1 and TRBJ1-6; no clear D. Trimming took 7 bases from V and 6 from J, leaving 14 bases between them. The length of the CDR3 is 14 residues. The V gene's germline CDR1 is SGHRS and CDR2 YFSETQ. The CDR3 loop reads CASAIRGSNSPLHF. The CDR3 nucleotides read TGCGCCAGCGCCATTCGGGGTTCTAATTCACCCCTCCACTTT.

The rearrangement joins TRBV5-4 to TRBJ2-5; 8 nucleotides agree with TRBD1. The germline CDR1 and CDR2 sequences are SGHNT and YYREEE (reference sequence). Trimming cost V 3 bases and J 2 bases; bases outside gene matches: 6. CDR3 length: 15 amino acids. The CDR3 loop is CASSSQGVGQETQYF. The CDR3 coding sequence is TGTGCCAGCAGCTCACAGGGGGTAGGACAAGAGACCCAGTACTTC.